The entry that follows covers one T cell receptor (beta chain) sequence. This record comes from a study of blood T cell repertoires in COVID-19. Study information: In each case, the material was cDNA or gDNA derived from T cells, B-cell-depleted T cells, or PBMCs.

The assay was immunoSEQ multiplex PCR, and TCRdb's table has in-frame clones only and misses some. The sample carries some 130,000 clones, roughly nine tenths recorded once. CDR1 and CDR2 (germline): MNHEY, SVGAGI. The CDR3 runs 16 residues. V gave up 4 bases and J gave up 1 base; unmatched junction bases: 5. The chain links TRBV6-5 to TRBJ2-3, with 10 bases identical to TRBD1. Sample: peripheral blood. The TCR was taken from a man between 60 and 75 years old with COVID-19, enrolled during active disease. The CDR3 spells CASSSGTGAGTDTQYF. CDR3 nucleotide sequence: TGTGCCAGCAGTTCCGGGACAGGGGCGGGCACAGATACGCAGTATTTT.